One sample yielded the 24 T cell receptor beta chains listed below, sequenced in a study of cytomegalovirus exposure and HLA in healthy donors (dated by TCRdb to about 2017). Preparation of the library involved the immunoSEQ multiplex PCR assay. For the multiplex PCR, a mixture combining 60 forward primers for TCR Vbeta segments and 13 reverse primers for TCR Jbeta segments was used. TCRdb holds this immuneACCESS table with in-frame rearrangements only. Some clones are missing; in checked studies, unresolved V genes explain under half, and the rest has no known cause. Within this sample are around 170,000 clones, with 70% to 80% of them counted one time only. The ten largest clones add up to 1.5% to 1.8% of the sample. Sequenced sample: PBMCs. The origin of the receptors is a man aged 40-49 years in good health and CMV-seronegative.

The chain combines TRBV30 with TRBJ2-5; 8 bases map to TRBD2. Trimming took 2 bases from V and 5 from J; bases not matched to a gene: 4. Germline V lookup: CDR1 GTSNPN, CDR2 SVGIG (reference sequence). The CDR3 runs 13 residues. The CDR3 region has the DNA TGTGCCTGGAGTCAGCGGGAGCGGGAGACCCAGTACTTC. It codes for CAWSQRERETQYF.

This clone was observed a few times. The V call is TRBV28, the J call TRBJ1-2, with 8 bases lining up with TRBD1. Germline CDR1 reads MDHEN; CDR2 reads SYDVKM. After removal of 6 bases from V and 8 bases from J, the junction contained 8 bases not matched to a gene. The CDR3 spans 13 residues. The CDR3 nucleotides are TGTGCCAGCAGCGCACAGGGGGTTCGAGGCTACACCTTC. It specifies CASSAQGVRGYTF.

This clone was seen only a few times. The J gene is TRBJ2-7, the V gene TRBV2; TRBD2 agrees at 9 bases. The length of the CDR3 is 14 residues. The germline V gene has CDR1 SNHLY and CDR2 FYNNEI. V lost 5 bases and J lost 1; bases outside the gene matches: 3. The CDR3 reads CASSPGLASYEQYF. CDR3 nucleotides: TGTGCCAGCAGTCCGGGACTAGCATCCTACGAGCAGTACTTC.

V is TRBV5-1 and J is TRBJ2-7; a possible D gene is TRBD1 (6 bases). Germline loops: CDR1 SGHRS, CDR2 YFSETQ. V dropped 6 bases and J dropped 6 bases, with 22 bases sitting between them. The CDR3 spans 15 residues. The CDR3 here is CASTYGTTRSSEQYF. Here the CDR3 DNA reads TGCGCCAGCACTTACGGGACAACAAGGTCCAGCGAGCAGTACTTC.

The CDR3 bases are TGTGCCAGCAGCTCGAGCACTAGCGGGAGTTCAAACGAGCAGTACGTC. This encodes CASSSSTSGSSNEQYV. The chain carries TRBV5-6 and TRBJ2-7; 11 nucleotides align to TRBD2. The CDR3 is 16 residues long. Germline lookup yields CDR1 SGHDT and CDR2 YYEEEE. The V and J ends lost 3 bases and 5 bases, in that order; junction bases with no gene match: 10.

This clone was seen only a few times. V is TRBV7-9 and J is TRBJ1-2; TRBD1 matches at 7 bases. The CDR3 consists of 15 residues. V lost 2 bases and J lost 3; bases outside the gene matches: 6. Germline V CDR1 and CDR2: SEHNR, FQNEAQ (reference sequence). The CDR3 bases are TGTGCCAGCAGCTTATTGTCCGACAGGGACTATGGCTACACCTTC. It codes for CASSLLSDRDYGYTF. The full variable domain, rest sourced from reference TRBV7-9 and TRBJ1-2, is DTGVSQNPRHKITKRGQNVTFRCDPISEHNRLYWYRQTLGQGPEFLTYFQNEAQLEKSRLLSDRFSAERPKGSFSTLEIQRTEQGDSAMYLCASSLLSDRDYGYTFGSGTRLTVV.

This chain connects TRBV2 to TRBJ2-7, with 7 bases matching TRBD1. Germline V gene data show CDR1 as SNHLY and CDR2 as FYNNEI. V lost 7 bases and J lost 4; bases outside the gene matches: 4. This CDR3 contains 12 residues. CDR3 DNA sequence: TGTGCCAGCACGGGACAGCCTTACGAGCAGTACGTC. Its protein is CASTGQPYEQYV.

The genes are TRBV19 and TRBJ1-5, with TRBD1 identical over 8 bases. Trimming at V came to 3 bases and at J to 6 bases, leaving 10 bases not matched to a gene. This CDR3 is 16 amino acids long. Germline CDR1 is LNHDA and CDR2 is SQIVND (reference sequence). The CDR3 reads CASSIEAGGVGQPQHF. The CDR3 DNA sequence: TGTGCCAGTAGTATCGAGGCAGGGGGCGTTGGTCAGCCCCAGCATTTT.

J is TRBJ2-7 and V is TRBV19, with a tentative D call TRBD1 (6 bases). V lost 3 bases, J lost 3 bases, and 15 bases lay in between. The CDR3 consists of 15 residues. The germline CDR1 and CDR2 sequences are LNHDA and SQIVND (reference sequence). CDR3 in amino acids: CASSMEGGGNYEQYF. The CDR3 nucleotides read TGTGCCAGTAGTATGGAAGGGGGTGGGAACTACGAGCAGTACTTC. Full variable domain (outside the CDR3, taken from reference TRBV19 and TRBJ2-7): DGGITQSPKYLFRKEGQNVTLSCEQNLNHDAMYWYRQDPGQGLRLIYYSQIVNDFQKGDIAEGYSVSREKKESFPLTVTSAQKNPTAFYLCASSMEGGGNYEQYFGPGTRLTVT.

This chain uses TRBV6-5 with TRBJ1-2, with no clear D. V was cut by 11 bases and J by 5 bases, with 15 bases left in between. Germline V lookup: CDR1 MNHEY, CDR2 SVGAGI. The CDR3 length is 12 residues. CDR3 DNA: TGTGCCGCAGTGCCTCAAAATTATGGCTACACCTTC. Translating it yields CAAVPQNYGYTF.

The CDR3 bases are TGCGCCAGCAGCCCCGGGAGGGCCACCAAAAACATTCAGTACTTC. Its translation is CASSPGRATKNIQYF. V and J are TRBV5-1 and TRBJ2-4; TRBD2 aligns across 8 bases. V lost 4 bases to trimming and J lost 2 bases; unmatched junction nucleotides: 5. The CDR3 loop spans 15 amino acids. Germline CDR1 and CDR2: SGHRS and YFSETQ.

This chain connects TRBV5-4 to TRBJ2-1; 7 nucleotides line up with TRBD2. V lost 1 base, J lost 4 bases, and 5 bases stayed unmatched. Looked up from germline, CDR1 is SGHNT and CDR2 is YYREEE (reference sequence). The CDR3 spans 15 residues. The CDR3 DNA sequence: TGTGCCAGCAGCTTGAGCCTAGCGGATTACAATGAGCAGTTCTTC. This translates into CASSLSLADYNEQFF.

CDR3 bases: TGTGCCAGCAGCGTAGCTCCGCTAGCGAGTTCATACGAGCAGTACTTC. This sequence encodes CASSVAPLASSYEQYF. The chain uses TRBV9 and TRBJ2-7; D may be TRBD2 (6 bases). V was shortened by 0 bases and J by 4 bases, with 17 bases between the two germline ends. The CDR3 contains 16 residues. Germline V gene data show CDR1 as SGDLS and CDR2 as YYNGEE.

The chain has TRBV6-1 and TRBJ2-2; TRBD2 matches at 9 bases. In germline, CDR1 is MNHNS, CDR2 SASEGT. This CDR3 contains 16 residues. With 2 bases clipped from V and 4 bases from J, the junction kept 5 bases outside the gene matches. The chain's CDR3 is CASSELLAGITGELFF. The DNA of the CDR3 is TGTGCCAGCAGTGAATTACTAGCGGGTATCACCGGGGAGCTGTTTTTT.

The chain links TRBV7-2 to TRBJ2-2; 12 bases are shared with TRBD2. CDR3 length: 13 residues. CDR1 is SGHTA, CDR2 FQGNSA, per germline. The V gene end was trimmed by 6 bases and the J gene end by 8 bases; junction bases not matched to a gene: 1. DNA of the CDR3: TGTGCCAGCAGTCTAGCGGGAGGGGGGGAGCTGTTTTTT. Protein sequence: CASSLAGGGELFF. The whole variable domain, filled in from reference TRBV7-2 and TRBJ2-2, reads GAGVSQSPSNKVTEKGKDVELRCDPISGHTALYWYRQSLGQGLEFLIYFQGNSAPDKSGLPSDRFSAERTGGSVSTLTIQRTQQEDSAVYLCASSLAGGGELFFGEGSRLTVL.

The J gene is TRBJ2-7, the V gene TRBV7-2, with 14 bases lining up with TRBD2. Germline loops: CDR1 SGHTA, CDR2 FQGNSA. The CDR3 has 15 amino acids. Trimming took 5 bases from V and 4 from J; bases not matched to a gene: 4. The CDR3 here is CASSVGTSGSYEQYF. Written as DNA, the CDR3 is TGTGCCAGCAGCGTCGGGACTAGCGGGAGTTACGAGCAGTACTTC.

This chain joins TRBV5-5 and TRBJ1-5; a weak D match, TRBD1 (5 bases). Germline V gene sequence: CDR1 SGHKS, CDR2 YYEKEE (reference sequence). Trimming cost V 0 bases and J 16 bases, with 20 bases left between them. The length of the CDR3 is 14 residues. The CDR3 sequence is CASSLGGVGAAGHF. The CDR3 region has the DNA TGTGCCAGCAGCTTGGGCGGGGTAGGGGCGGCGGGTCATTTT.

This sequence joins TRBV4-1 and TRBJ1-4, with 11 bases matching TRBD1. V lost 3 bases and J lost 4; bases outside the gene matches: 4. The CDR3 is 16 amino acids. Germline CDR1 reads MGHRA; CDR2 reads YSYEKL. CDR3 DNA sequence: TGCGCCAGCAGCCAGGGACAGGGGGGGCGTAATGAAAAACTGTTTTTT. Translated, it gives CASSQGQGGRNEKLFF.

The chain joins TRBV5-6 to TRBJ1-1, with a possible D match to TRBD1 (5 bases). Trimming pared 2 bases from V and 2 bases from J, leaving 10 bases between. The CDR3 totals 14 residues. Germline CDR1 and CDR2: SGHDT and YYEEEE. The CDR3 spells CASSFQGSNTEAFF. The CDR3 DNA reads TGTGCCAGCAGCTTTCAGGGAAGCAACACTGAAGCTTTCTTT.

This sequence joins TRBV7-2 and TRBJ2-7; the match to TRBD1 covers 8 bases. The CDR3 is made up of 14 amino acids. V lost 0 bases, J lost 3 bases, and 1 base stayed unmatched. Germline assignment: CDR1 SGHTA and CDR2 FQGNSA. DNA for the CDR3: TGTGCCAGCAGCTTAGCCGGACAGGGCTACGAGCAGTACGTC. Translating it yields CASSLAGQGYEQYV.

The rearrangement joins TRBV10-3 to TRBJ2-3; no clear D. The V and J ends lost 0 bases and 2 bases respectively, with 6 bases between them. In germline, CDR1 is ENHRY, CDR2 SYGVKD. This CDR3 region has 14 residues. In nucleotides, the CDR3 is TGTGCCATCAGTGAGTCTGCGGTCACAGATACGCAGTATTTT. It specifies CAISESAVTDTQYF.

V is TRBV5-6 and J is TRBJ2-1, with D possibly being TRBD1 (5 bases). The CDR3 is made up of 14 amino acids. Germline loops: CDR1 SGHDT, CDR2 YYEEEE. V lost 3 bases to trimming and J lost 7 bases, with 14 bases between them. CDR3 region: CASSSLYSGNEQFF. The CDR3 DNA is TGTGCCAGCAGCTCTCTCTATTCAGGGAATGAGCAGTTCTTC.

The V and J genes are TRBV5-1 and TRBJ2-3, with a tentative D call TRBD1 (6 bases). The germline CDR1 and CDR2 sequences are SGHRS and YFSETQ. This CDR3 region has 15 residues. V shed 2 bases and J shed 2 bases, with 12 bases lying between them. As DNA, the CDR3 is TGCGCCAGCAGCTTAGTGGGGACAAACACAGATACGCAGTATTTT. Translated, it gives CASSLVGTNTDTQYF.

V usage is TRBV5-1 and J usage is TRBJ2-4; the match to TRBD1 covers 9 bases. CDR3 size: 13 residues. The germline CDR1 and CDR2 sequences are SGHRS and YFSETQ. The V gene end was trimmed by 3 bases and the J gene end by 12 bases; junction bases not matched to a gene: 7. In DNA form, the CDR3 reads TGCGCCAGCAGCTCGGGACAGGGTGACAGTCAGTACTTC. Protein: CASSSGQGDSQYF. The full variable domain, in which reference TRBV5-1 and TRBJ2-4 provide the parts outside the CDR3, is KAGVTQTPRYLIKTRGQQVTLSCSPISGHRSVSWYQQTPGQGLQFLFEYFSETQRNKGNFPGRFSGRQFSNSRSEMNVSTLELGDSALYLCASSSGQGDSQYFGAGTRLSVL.